This TCR beta chain was captured in a study of blood T cell repertoires in COVID-19. Living in about two dozen US areas, the participants were between about 18 and 95 years of age. Allocation to cohorts depended on clinical history reported by the participants. Recovery meant two consecutive negative NP/OP PCR tests, professional clearance, or resolved symptoms. Authors' analysis steps: For nucleated cells, counts were estimated from reference gene primer amplification. Profiled with immunoSEQ multiplex PCR; TCRdb holds only in-frame clones, not every one. V, J and clone size derive from that table, while D and trimming were established from the DNA sequence. Of approximately 260,000 clones in the sample, roughly 84% are singletons; the top ten hold about 3%. The CDR3 contains 13 residues. The germline gives CDR1 SGHTS, CDR2 YDEGEE. Trimming took off 1 base at V and 11 bases at J, with 16 bases between the two ends.

The sequence came from a man aged 45-65 years who had recovered from COVID-19. The sequenced sample consisted of PBMCs or T cells enriched from blood (not recorded which). The chain couples TRBV5-8 to TRBJ2-7; D may be TRBD2 (7 bases). Here the CDR3 reads CASSLSRGGVKYF. The CDR3 DNA follows: TGTGCCAGCAGCTTGAGTAGGGGGGGTGTGAAGTACTTC.